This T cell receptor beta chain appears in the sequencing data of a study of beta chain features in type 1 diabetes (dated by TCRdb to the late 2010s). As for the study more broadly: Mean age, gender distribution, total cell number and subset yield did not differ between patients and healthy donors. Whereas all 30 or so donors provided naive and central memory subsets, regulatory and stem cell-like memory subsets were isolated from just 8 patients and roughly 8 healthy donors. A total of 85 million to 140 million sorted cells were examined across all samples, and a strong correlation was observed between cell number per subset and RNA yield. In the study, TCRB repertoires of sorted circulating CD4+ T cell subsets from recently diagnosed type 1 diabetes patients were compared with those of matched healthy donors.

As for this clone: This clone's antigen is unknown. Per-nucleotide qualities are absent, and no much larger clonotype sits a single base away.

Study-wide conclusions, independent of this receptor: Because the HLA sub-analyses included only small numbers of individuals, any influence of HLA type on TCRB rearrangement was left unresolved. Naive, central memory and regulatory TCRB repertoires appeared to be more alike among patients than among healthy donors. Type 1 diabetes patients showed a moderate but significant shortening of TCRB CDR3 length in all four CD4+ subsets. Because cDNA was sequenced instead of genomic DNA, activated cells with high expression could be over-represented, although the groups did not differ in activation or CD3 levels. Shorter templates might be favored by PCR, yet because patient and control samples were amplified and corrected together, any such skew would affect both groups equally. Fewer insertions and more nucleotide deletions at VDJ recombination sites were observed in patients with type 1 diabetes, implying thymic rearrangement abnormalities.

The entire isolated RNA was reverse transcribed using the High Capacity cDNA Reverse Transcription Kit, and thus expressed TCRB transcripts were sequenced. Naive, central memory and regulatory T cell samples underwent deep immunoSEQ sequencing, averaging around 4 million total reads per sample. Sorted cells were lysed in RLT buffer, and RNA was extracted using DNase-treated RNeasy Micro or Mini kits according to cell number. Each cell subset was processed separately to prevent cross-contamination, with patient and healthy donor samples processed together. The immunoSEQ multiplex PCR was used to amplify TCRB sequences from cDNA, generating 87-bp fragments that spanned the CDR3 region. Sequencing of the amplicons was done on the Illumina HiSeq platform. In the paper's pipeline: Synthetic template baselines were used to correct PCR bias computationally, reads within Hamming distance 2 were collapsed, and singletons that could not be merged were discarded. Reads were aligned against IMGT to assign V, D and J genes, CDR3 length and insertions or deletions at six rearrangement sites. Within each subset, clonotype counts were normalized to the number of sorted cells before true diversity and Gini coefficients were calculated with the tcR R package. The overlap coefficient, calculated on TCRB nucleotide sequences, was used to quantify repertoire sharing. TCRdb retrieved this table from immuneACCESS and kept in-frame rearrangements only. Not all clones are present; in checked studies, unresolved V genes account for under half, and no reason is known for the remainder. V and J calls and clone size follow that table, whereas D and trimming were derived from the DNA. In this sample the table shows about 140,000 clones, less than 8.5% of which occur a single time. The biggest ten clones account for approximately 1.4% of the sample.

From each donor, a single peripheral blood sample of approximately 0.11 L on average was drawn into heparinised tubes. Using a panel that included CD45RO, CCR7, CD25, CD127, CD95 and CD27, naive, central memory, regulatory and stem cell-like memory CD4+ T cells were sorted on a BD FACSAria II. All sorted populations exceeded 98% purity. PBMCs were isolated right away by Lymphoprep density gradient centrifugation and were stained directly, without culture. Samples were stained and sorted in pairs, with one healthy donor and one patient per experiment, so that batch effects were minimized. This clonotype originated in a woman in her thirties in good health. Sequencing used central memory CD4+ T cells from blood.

This receptor carries the CDR3 CASTGGASEAFF. The DNA reads as follows: TGTGCCAGTACTGGGGGGGCCAGTGAAGCTTTCTTT. The V gene is TRBV19 and the J gene is TRBJ1-1; the D gene is perhaps TRBD1, from 6 matching bases. The CDR3 sequence holds 12 residues, the cysteine and phenylalanine included. Just the 36-base CDR3 DNA is kept, in frame starting at base 1. According to the germline V gene (reference sequence), CDR1 reads LNHDA and CDR2 reads SQIVND. The V end loses 7 bases and the J end loses 7 bases, and a stretch of 13 bases separates them.